This T cell receptor beta chain was recorded in a study of blood T cell repertoires in COVID-19. The wider study: There were acute and convalescent COVID-19 samples, and they came from the United States, Italy and Spain. The cDNA or gDNA used as material had been derived from T cells, B-cell-depleted T cells, or PBMCs.

In the source study's methods: Reference gene primer amplification gave estimated nucleated cell counts. Clones were sequenced by immunoSEQ multiplex PCR, and TCRdb holds only the in-frame ones, with some missing. D and trimming were read from the DNA, whereas the V and J calls and clone size are those reported in that table. The profile shows more than 75,000 clones, roughly 89% of them singletons. The clonotype comes from a middle-aged man with acute or convalescent COVID-19. Sequences were obtained from peripheral blood.

DNA of the CDR3: TGTGCCAGCAGTTTGGGACAGGCGGGAAACACTGAAGCTTTCTTT. It codes for CASSLGQAGNTEAFF. V gene TRBV28 combines with J gene TRBJ1-1; 8 nucleotides agree with TRBD1. Unmatched junction bases numbered 5, after V lost 3 bases and J lost 2 bases. The CDR3 totals 15 residues. Germline CDR1 and CDR2: MDHEN and SYDVKM.